The rows below give T cell receptor beta chains drawn from one sample of a study of identical twins. In TCRdb, the 5' RACE reads were re-called with MiXCR into one record per CDR3 protein. Of 640,000 or so distinct CDR3 sequences listed, roughly 6.2% are singletons. What was sequenced was naive T cells sorted from blood. Receptors originate from a man younger than 35 in good health. The CDR3 runs from the conserved cysteine through the conserved F or W. The D gene is left open where the match is weak. Clone size is shown for a subset of rows, as once, few, many or a class of expanded clone.

D gene,V gene,clone size,J gene,CDR3 protein,CDR3 DNA
NA,TRBV29-1,many,TRBJ2-1,CSVEDRGQLNNEQFF,TGCAGCGTTGAAGATCGAGGACAGCTAAACAATGAGCAGTTCTTC
NA,TRBV20-1,many,TRBJ2-7,CSARGPDSYEQYF,TGCAGTGCTAGAGGACCAGATAGCTACGAGCAGTACTTC
TRBD1,TRBV24-1,few,TRBJ1-5,CATSGQGGNQPQHF,TGTGCCACCAGTGGACAGGGAGGCAATCAGCCCCAGCATTTT
NA,TRBV3-1,few,TRBJ2-1,CASSQDLGEEAEQFF,TGTGCCAGCAGCCAAGATCTGGGGGAAGAGGCTGAGCAGTTCTTC
NA,TRBV13,many,TRBJ2-3,CASSSGSLTGTDTQYF,TGTGCCAGCAGCTCCGGTAGTCTTACAGGGACAGATACGCAGTATTTT
TRBD1,TRBV12-3/TRBV12-4,few,TRBJ2-1,CASKTDRGLANEQFF,TGTGCCAGCAAAACGGACAGGGGGCTGGCAAATGAGCAGTTCTTC
NA,TRBV10-3,NA,TRBJ2-3,CAISVATHPTDTQYF,TGTGCCATCAGTGTAGCGACTCACCCCACAGATACGCAGTATTTT
NA,TRBV7-2,NA,TRBJ1-5,CASSLSKSGQQPQHF,TGTGCCAGCAGCTTGTCTAAGTCAGGGCAGCAGCCCCAGCATTTT
TRBD2,TRBV12-3/TRBV12-4,few,TRBJ2-3,CASHSAGGSPDTQYF,TGTGCCTCCCATTCAGCGGGAGGGTCCCCAGATACGCAGTATTTT
NA,TRBV12-3/TRBV12-4,many,TRBJ1-4,CATKSNEKLFF,TGTGCCACAAAATCTAATGAAAAACTGTTTTTT
NA,TRBV12-3/TRBV12-4,many,TRBJ2-3,CASSSYLRGDTQYF,TGTGCCAGCAGTTCCTATTTACGTGGAGATACGCAGTATTTT
NA,TRBV14,few,TRBJ1-5,CASSPRQAVGPQHF,TGTGCCAGCAGCCCACGACAGGCGGTTGGGCCCCAGCATTTT
NA,TRBV12-3/TRBV12-4,NA,TRBJ2-5,CASRPIGGPQETQYF,TGTGCCAGCAGGCCGATAGGGGGGCCTCAAGAGACCCAGTACTTC
NA,TRBV15,many,TRBJ2-1,CATSRARGYNEQFF,TGTGCCACCAGCAGAGCCAGGGGTTACAATGAGCAGTTCTTC
NA,TRBV30,NA,TRBJ2-4,CAWSGAIAKNIQYF,TGTGCCTGGAGCGGGGCAATAGCCAAAAACATTCAGTACTTC
TRBD1,TRBV5-8,few,TRBJ2-5,CASSLSGGRETQYF,TGTGCCAGCAGCTTGTCAGGGGGCAGAGAGACCCAGTACTTC
NA,TRBV20-1,NA,TRBJ1-5,CSARDLGVSNQPQHF,TGCAGTGCTAGAGATCTGGGGGTGAGCAATCAGCCCCAGCATTTT
NA,TRBV24-1,many,TRBJ2-1,CATSSLSLLHNEQFF,TGTGCCACCAGTTCCCTGAGTTTACTCCACAATGAGCAGTTCTTC
TRBD2,TRBV6-2/TRBV6-3,NA,TRBJ2-2,CASSYQGGRGLTGELFF,TGTGCCAGCAGTTACCAAGGCGGGAGGGGGTTGACCGGGGAGCTGTTTTTT
NA,TRBV9,many,TRBJ2-2,CASSVEGSGELFF,TGTGCCAGCAGCGTAGAAGGTTCCGGGGAGCTGTTTTTT
NA,TRBV20-1,few,TRBJ2-3,CSANRVGVGLADTQYF,TGCAGTGCTAATCGTGTGGGGGTAGGCCTGGCAGATACGCAGTATTTT
NA,TRBV14,few,TRBJ2-1,CASSQVNGRYFDEQFF,TGTGCCAGCAGCCAAGTTAACGGGAGATATTTCGATGAGCAGTTCTTC
NA,TRBV7-7,many,TRBJ2-2,CASSFWQGDTGELFF,TGTGCCAGCAGCTTCTGGCAGGGTGACACCGGGGAGCTGTTTTTT
NA,TRBV24-1,many,TRBJ2-2,CATSTFTGELFF,TGTGCCACCAGCACTTTTACCGGGGAGCTGTTTTTT
NA,TRBV5-1,many,TRBJ1-1,CASSLETRWNTEAFF,TGCGCCAGCAGCTTAGAGACCAGGTGGAACACTGAAGCTTTCTTT
TRBD1,TRBV29-1,NA,TRBJ2-3,CSVAYRGSFGTQYF,TGCAGCGTTGCCTACAGGGGCTCTTTTGGTACGCAGTATTTT
TRBD2,TRBV20-1,many,TRBJ2-3,CSARGTSGTIGGTDTQYF,TGCAGTGCTAGAGGAACTAGCGGGACGATTGGGGGGACAGATACGCAGTATTTT
NA,TRBV10-3,many,TRBJ1-6,CAISESGNSPLHF,TGTGCCATCAGTGAGAGTGGAAATTCACCCCTCCACTTT
NA,TRBV4-3,many,TRBJ1-1,CASSQGKGDHMNTEAFF,TGCGCCAGCAGCCAAGGGAAGGGGGATCACATGAACACTGAAGCTTTCTTT
TRBD1,TRBV20-1,few,TRBJ1-1,CSARDIRDRTIEGMNTEAFF,TGCAGTGCTAGAGATATAAGGGACAGGACCATTGAGGGCATGAACACTGAAGCTTTCTTT
TRBD1,TRBV6-5,many,TRBJ1-3,CASSFRQGTGNTIYF,TGTGCCAGCAGTTTCAGACAGGGAACTGGAAACACCATATATTTT
TRBD2,TRBV7-2,NA,TRBJ2-7,CASSTRTSGRAYEQYF,TGTGCCAGCAGCACCCGTACTAGCGGGAGGGCCTACGAGCAGTACTTC
TRBD1,TRBV6-1,few,TRBJ2-7,CASRSGQGASYEQYF,TGTGCCAGCAGATCGGGACAGGGGGCCTCCTACGAGCAGTACTTC
NA,TRBV27,few,TRBJ1-6,CASSFAQRNSPLHF,TGTGCCAGCAGTTTTGCGCAAAGAAATTCACCCCTCCACTTT
TRBD1,TRBV12-3/TRBV12-4,many,TRBJ2-3,CASSHTGGTDTQYF,TGTGCCAGCAGCCACACAGGGGGCACAGATACGCAGTATTTT
NA,TRBV6-2/TRBV6-3,few,TRBJ1-5,CASSYGDNQPQHF,TGTGCCAGCAGTTACGGTGACAATCAGCCCCAGCATTTT
NA,TRBV12-3/TRBV12-4,many,TRBJ2-5,CASSQRDQLEETQYF,TGTGCCAGCAGCCAGAGGGACCAACTGGAGGAGACCCAGTACTTC
NA,TRBV7-2,many,TRBJ2-4,CASSNLGFGLGENIQYF,TGTGCCAGCAGCAACCTAGGGTTTGGGTTAGGGGAAAACATTCAGTACTTC
NA,TRBV4-2,many,TRBJ2-4,CASSRQYSDIQYF,TGTGCCAGCAGCCGACAGTATTCGGACATTCAGTACTTC
TRBD2,TRBV6-5,few,TRBJ2-1,CASSYSGAGGSYNEQFF,TGTGCCAGCAGTTACTCTGGAGCGGGAGGTTCCTACAATGAGCAGTTCTTC
NA,TRBV5-5,few,TRBJ1-4,CASSLDTMGVNGEKLFF,TGTGCCAGCAGCCTGGACACGATGGGGGTCAACGGAGAAAAACTGTTTTTT
NA,TRBV5-1,many,TRBJ1-5,CASSLTGQGDQPQHF,TGCGCCAGCAGCTTGACGGGGCAGGGAGACCAGCCCCAGCATTTT
TRBD1,TRBV12-3/TRBV12-4,many,TRBJ1-3,CASSRGQGVRNTIYF,TGTGCCAGCAGCCGCGGACAGGGCGTGCGGAACACCATATATTTT
NA,TRBV20-1,few,TRBJ2-1,CSAVLAGNNEQFF,TGCAGTGCTGTACTAGCCGGGAACAATGAGCAGTTCTTC
NA,TRBV12-3/TRBV12-4,many,TRBJ2-5,CASSLPPLWETQYF,TGTGCCAGCAGTTTACCTCCCCTGTGGGAGACCCAGTACTTC
NA,TRBV6-2/TRBV6-3,many,TRBJ2-7,CASSDLYEQYF,TGTGCCAGCAGTGACCTTTACGAGCAGTACTTC
NA,TRBV7-8,many,TRBJ2-1,CASSWVTRREQFF,TGTGCCAGCAGCTGGGTGACTCGACGAGAGCAGTTCTTC
NA,TRBV29-1,NA,TRBJ2-5,CSVFGRGQETQYF,TGCAGCGTTTTCGGTCGGGGCCAAGAGACCCAGTACTTC
TRBD2,TRBV20-1,many,TRBJ2-1,CSASGTSKSEQFF,TGCAGTGCTTCCGGGACTAGTAAGTCTGAGCAGTTCTTC
TRBD2,TRBV7-2,many,TRBJ2-1,CASSQRDWAEF,TGTGCCAGCAGCCAGCGGGACTGGGCGGAGTTC
NA,TRBV29-1,few,TRBJ2-1,CSVEESGHEQFF,TGCAGCGTTGAAGAAAGTGGTCATGAGCAGTTCTTC
NA,TRBV12-3/TRBV12-4,many,TRBJ1-5,CASSFKSVYQPQHF,TGTGCCAGCAGTTTTAAGTCCGTATATCAGCCCCAGCATTTT
NA,TRBV20-1,few,TRBJ2-2,CSGAEITGELFF,TGCAGTGGGGCAGAAATCACCGGGGAGCTGTTTTTT
NA,TRBV6-5,few,TRBJ2-3,CASSSRLSDTQYF,TGTGCCAGCAGTTCGCGTCTTTCAGATACGCAGTATTTT
NA,TRBV3-1,few,TRBJ2-3,CASSQDVGPVPDTQYF,TGTGCCAGCAGCCAAGATGTGGGCCCAGTACCAGATACGCAGTATTTT